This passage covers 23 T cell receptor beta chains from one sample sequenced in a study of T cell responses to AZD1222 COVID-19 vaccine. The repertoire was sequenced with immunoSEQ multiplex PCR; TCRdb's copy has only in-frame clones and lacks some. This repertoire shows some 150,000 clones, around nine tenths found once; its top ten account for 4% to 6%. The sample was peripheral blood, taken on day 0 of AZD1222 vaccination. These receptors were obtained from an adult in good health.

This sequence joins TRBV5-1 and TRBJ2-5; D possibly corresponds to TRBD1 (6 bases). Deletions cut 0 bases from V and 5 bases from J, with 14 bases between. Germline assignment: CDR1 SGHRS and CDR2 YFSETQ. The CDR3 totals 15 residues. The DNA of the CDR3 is TGCGCCAGCAGCTTGGGGGACACCTTAGGGGAGACCCAGTACTTC. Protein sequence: CASSLGDTLGETQYF.

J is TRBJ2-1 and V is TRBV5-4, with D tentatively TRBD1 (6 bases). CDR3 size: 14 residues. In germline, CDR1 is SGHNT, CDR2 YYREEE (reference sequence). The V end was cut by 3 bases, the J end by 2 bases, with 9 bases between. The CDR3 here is CASSSRTAYNEQFF. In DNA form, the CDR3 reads TGTGCCAGCAGCTCCAGGACAGCCTACAATGAGCAGTTCTTC.

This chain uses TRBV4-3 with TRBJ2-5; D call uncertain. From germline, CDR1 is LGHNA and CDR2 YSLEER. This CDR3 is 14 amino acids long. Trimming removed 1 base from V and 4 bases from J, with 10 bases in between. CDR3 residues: CASSQAYLGETQYF. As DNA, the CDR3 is TGCGCCAGCAGCCAAGCCTATTTGGGAGAGACCCAGTACTTC.

The CDR3, as DNA: TGTGCCAGCAGCCAAGGGACCACAGCGACTTGGTCACCCCTCCACTTT. Encoded protein: CASSQGTTATWSPLHF. The V gene is TRBV3-1 (or the pseudogene TRBV3-2), the J gene TRBJ1-6, with no clear D. This CDR3 is 16 amino acids long. V lost 1 base and J lost 10, with 17 bases in between. Germline-derived CDR1 and CDR2 are LGHDT and YNNKEL (reference sequence).

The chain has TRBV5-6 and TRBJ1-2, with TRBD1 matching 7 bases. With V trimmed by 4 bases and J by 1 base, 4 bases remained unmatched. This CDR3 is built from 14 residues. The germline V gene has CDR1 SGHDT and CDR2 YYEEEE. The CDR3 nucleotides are TGTGCCAGCAGCCGTGGGACAGTTAACTATGGCTACACCTTC. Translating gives CASSRGTVNYGYTF.

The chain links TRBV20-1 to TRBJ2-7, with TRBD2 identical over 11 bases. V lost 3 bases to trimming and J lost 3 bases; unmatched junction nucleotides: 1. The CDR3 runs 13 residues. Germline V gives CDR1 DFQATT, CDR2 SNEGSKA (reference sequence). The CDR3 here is CSASTSGSYEQYF. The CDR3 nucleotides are TGCAGTGCTAGTACTAGCGGGAGCTACGAGCAGTACTTC.

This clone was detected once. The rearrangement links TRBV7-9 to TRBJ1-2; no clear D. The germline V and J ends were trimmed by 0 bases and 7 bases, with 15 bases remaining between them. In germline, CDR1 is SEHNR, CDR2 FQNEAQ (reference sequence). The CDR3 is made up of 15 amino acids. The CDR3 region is CASSLALTKRGGYTF. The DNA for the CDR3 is TGTGCCAGCAGCTTAGCGCTTACGAAAAGAGGTGGCTACACCTTC.

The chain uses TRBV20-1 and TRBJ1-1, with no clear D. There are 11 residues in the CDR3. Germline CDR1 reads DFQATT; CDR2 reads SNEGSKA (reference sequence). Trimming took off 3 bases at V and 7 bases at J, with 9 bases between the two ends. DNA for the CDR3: TGCAGTGCTAGCCCCCAGCTTGAAGCTTTCTTT. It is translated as CSASPQLEAFF.

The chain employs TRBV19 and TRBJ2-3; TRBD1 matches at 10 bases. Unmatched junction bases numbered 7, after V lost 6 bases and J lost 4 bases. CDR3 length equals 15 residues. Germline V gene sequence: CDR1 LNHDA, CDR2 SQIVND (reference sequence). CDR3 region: CASSRDRGPPDTQYF. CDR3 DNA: TGTGCCAGTAGCCGGGACAGGGGTCCGCCAGATACGCAGTATTTT. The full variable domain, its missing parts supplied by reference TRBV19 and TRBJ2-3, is DGGITQSPKYLFRKEGQNVTLSCEQNLNHDAMYWYRQDPGQGLRLIYYSQIVNDFQKGDIAEGYSVSREKKESFPLTVTSAQKNPTAFYLCASSRDRGPPDTQYFGPGTRLTVL.

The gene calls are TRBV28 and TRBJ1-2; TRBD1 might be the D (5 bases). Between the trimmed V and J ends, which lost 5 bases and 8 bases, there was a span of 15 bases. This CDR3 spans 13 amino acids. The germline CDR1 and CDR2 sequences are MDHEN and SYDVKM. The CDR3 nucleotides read TGTGCCAGCAGTAGGGGCACGACTGCCGGCTACACCTTC. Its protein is CASSRGTTAGYTF.

The CDR3 sequence is CASSGTGLDGELFF. CDR3 bases: TGTGCCAGCAGCGGAACAGGGTTGGACGGGGAGCTGTTTTTT. The chain combines TRBV9 with TRBJ2-2; TRBD1 is a possible D gene (6 bases). CDR3 length: 14 amino acids. V was pared by 3 bases and J by 7 bases, with 13 bases between. The V gene's germline CDR1 is SGDLS and CDR2 YYNGEE.

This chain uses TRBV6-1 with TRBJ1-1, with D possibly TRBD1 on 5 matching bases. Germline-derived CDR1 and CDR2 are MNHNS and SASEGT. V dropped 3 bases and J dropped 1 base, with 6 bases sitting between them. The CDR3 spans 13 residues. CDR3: CASSDQGNTEAFF. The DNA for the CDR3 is TGTGCCAGCAGTGACCAGGGGAACACTGAAGCTTTCTTT.

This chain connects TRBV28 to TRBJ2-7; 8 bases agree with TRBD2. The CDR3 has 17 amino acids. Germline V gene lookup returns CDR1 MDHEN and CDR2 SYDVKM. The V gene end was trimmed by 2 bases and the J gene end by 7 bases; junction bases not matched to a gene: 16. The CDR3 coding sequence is TGTGCCAGCAGTTTAGTATTGGGGACTAGAGTCTACGGGGAGCAGTACTTC. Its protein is CASSLVLGTRVYGEQYF.

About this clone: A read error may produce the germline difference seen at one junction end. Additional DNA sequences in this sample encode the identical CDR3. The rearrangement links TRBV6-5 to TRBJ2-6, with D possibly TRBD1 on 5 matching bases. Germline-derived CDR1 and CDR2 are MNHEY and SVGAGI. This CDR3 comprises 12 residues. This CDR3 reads CASNSGANVLTF. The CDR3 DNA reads TGTGCCAGCAACTCTGGGGCCAACGTTCTGACTTTC.

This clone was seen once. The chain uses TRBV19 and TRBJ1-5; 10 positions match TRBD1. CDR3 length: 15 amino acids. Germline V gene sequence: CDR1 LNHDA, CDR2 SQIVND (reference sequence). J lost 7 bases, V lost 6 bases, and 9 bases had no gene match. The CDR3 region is CASRWGQGIRQPQHF. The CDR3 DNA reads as TGTGCCAGTAGATGGGGACAGGGGATTAGGCAGCCCCAGCATTTT.

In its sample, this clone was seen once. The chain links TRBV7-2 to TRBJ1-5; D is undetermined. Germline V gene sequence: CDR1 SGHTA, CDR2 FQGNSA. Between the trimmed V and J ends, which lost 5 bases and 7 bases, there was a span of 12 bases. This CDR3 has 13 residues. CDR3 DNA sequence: TGTGCCAGCAGCCTACCGCTTGGCCAGCCCCAGCATTTT. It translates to CASSLPLGQPQHF.

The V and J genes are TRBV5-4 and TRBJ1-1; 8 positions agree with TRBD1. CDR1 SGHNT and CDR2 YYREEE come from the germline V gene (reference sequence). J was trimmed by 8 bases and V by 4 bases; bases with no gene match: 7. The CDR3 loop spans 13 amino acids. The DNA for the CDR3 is TGTGCCAGCAGCCAGACAGGGGACAGGGAAGCTTTCTTT. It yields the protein CASSQTGDREAFF. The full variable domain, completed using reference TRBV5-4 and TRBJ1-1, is ETGVTQSPTHLIKTRGQQVTLRCSSQSGHNTVSWYQQALGQGPQFIFQYYREEENGRGNFPPRFSGLQFPNYSSELNVNALELDDSALYLCASSQTGDREAFFGQGTRLTVV.

The CDR3 is CASSTEAATEAFF. CDR3 DNA: TGTGCCAGCAGCACGGAAGCGGCCACTGAAGCTTTCTTT. The V and J genes are TRBV9 and TRBJ1-1; no reliable D call. The CDR3 spans 13 residues. From germline, CDR1 is SGDLS and CDR2 YYNGEE. Trimming shortened V by 4 bases and J by 4 bases, and 11 bases separated the two germline ends. The whole variable domain, filled in from reference TRBV9 and TRBJ1-1, reads DSGVTQTPKHLITATGQRVTLRCSPRSGDLSVYWYQQSLDQGLQFLIQYYNGEERAKGNILERFSAQQFPDLHSELNLSSLELGDSALYFCASSTEAATEAFFGQGTRLTVV.

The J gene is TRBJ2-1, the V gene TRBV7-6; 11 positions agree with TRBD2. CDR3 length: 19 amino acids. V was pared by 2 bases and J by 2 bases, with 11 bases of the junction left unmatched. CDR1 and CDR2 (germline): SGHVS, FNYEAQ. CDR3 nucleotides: TGTGCCAGCAGCTTACTCTATCCTAGCGGGGGGTACACCTACAATGAGCAGTTCTTC. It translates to CASSLLYPSGGYTYNEQFF.

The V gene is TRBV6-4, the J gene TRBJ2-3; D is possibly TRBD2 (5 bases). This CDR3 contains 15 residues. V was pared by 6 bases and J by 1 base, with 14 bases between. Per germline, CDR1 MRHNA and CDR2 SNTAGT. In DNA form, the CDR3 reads TGTGCCAGCAGCGTACTAGGGCCGCGCACAGATACGCAGTATTTT. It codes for CASSVLGPRTDTQYF.

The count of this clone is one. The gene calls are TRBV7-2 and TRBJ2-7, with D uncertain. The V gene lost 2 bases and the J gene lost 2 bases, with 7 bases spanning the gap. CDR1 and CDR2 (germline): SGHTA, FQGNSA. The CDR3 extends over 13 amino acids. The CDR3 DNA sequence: TGTGCCAGCAGCTTAACATCTCCCTACGAGCAGTACTTC. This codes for CASSLTSPYEQYF.

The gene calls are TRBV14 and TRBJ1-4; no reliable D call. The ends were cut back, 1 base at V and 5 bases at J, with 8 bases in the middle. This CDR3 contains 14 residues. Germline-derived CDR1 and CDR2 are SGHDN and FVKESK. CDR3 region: CASSQGNENEKLFF. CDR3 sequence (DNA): TGTGCCAGCAGCCAAGGGAACGAAAATGAAAAACTGTTTTTT.

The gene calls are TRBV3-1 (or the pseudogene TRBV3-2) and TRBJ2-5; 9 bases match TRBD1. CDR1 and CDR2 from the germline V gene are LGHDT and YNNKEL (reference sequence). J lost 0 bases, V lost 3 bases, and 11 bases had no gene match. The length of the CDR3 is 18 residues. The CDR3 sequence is CASSHPLSGQGHQETQYF. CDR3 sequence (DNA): TGTGCCAGCAGCCACCCCTTGAGCGGACAGGGGCACCAAGAGACCCAGTACTTC.